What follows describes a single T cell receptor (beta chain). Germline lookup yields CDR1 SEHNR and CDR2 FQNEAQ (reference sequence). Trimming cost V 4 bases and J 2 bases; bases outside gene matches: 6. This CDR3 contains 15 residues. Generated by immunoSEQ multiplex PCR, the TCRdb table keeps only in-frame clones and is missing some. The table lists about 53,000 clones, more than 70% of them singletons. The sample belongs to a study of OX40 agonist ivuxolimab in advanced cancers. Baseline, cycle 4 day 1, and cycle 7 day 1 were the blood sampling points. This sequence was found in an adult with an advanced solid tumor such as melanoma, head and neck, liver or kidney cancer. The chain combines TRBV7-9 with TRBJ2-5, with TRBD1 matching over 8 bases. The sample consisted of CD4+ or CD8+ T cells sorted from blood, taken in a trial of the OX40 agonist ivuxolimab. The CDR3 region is CASSYLTGAQETQYF. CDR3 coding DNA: TGTGCCAGCAGCTACCTGACAGGGGCACAAGAGACCCAGTACTTC.